One and the same sample provided the 3 T cell receptor beta chains below, sequenced in a study of OX40 agonist ivuxolimab in advanced cancers. This table comes from immunoSEQ multiplex PCR, and its TCRdb copy is limited to in-frame clones, with some not included. The data show 55,000 to 65,000 clones, approximately 90% seen once. Sequencing used CD4+ or CD8+ T cells sorted from blood, obtained in a trial of the OX40 agonist ivuxolimab. The receptors stem from an adult with an advanced solid tumor such as melanoma, head and neck, liver or kidney cancer.

V is TRBV27 and J is TRBJ1-1, with D hard to call. CDR1 is MNHEY, CDR2 SMNVEV, per germline (reference sequence). CDR3 length: 14 residues. Trimming stripped 7 bases from V and 0 bases from J, with 12 bases between. The CDR3 DNA is TGTGCCAGCACCCCCCTCGGCATGAACACTGAAGCTTTCTTT. Translation: CASTPLGMNTEAFF.

This rearrangement joins TRBV5-5 to TRBJ1-5; 8 nucleotides agree with TRBD1. The V segment lost 2 bases and the J segment 6 bases; nucleotides outside the gene matches: 7. CDR1 and CDR2 (germline): SGHKS, YYEKEE (reference sequence). The CDR3 is 15 residues long. Written as DNA, the CDR3 is TGTGCCAGCAGCTTTTCAGGGGGCGACGGTCAGCCCCAGCATTTT. Protein product: CASSFSGGDGQPQHF.

The chain couples TRBV5-1 to TRBJ2-5; D gene ambiguous. The J call may be wrong; the DNA end is better matched by TRBJ2-7. CDR3 length equals 15 residues. The germline CDR1 and CDR2 sequences are SGHRS and YFSETQ. The DNA of the CDR3 is TGCGCCAGCAGCTTCGGCGATCAAAGCTCCTACGAGCAGTACTTC. Translating it yields CASSFGDQSSYEQYF.